Described below is a single T cell receptor (beta chain) sequence and its context. Antigen specificity is unknown. Documented treatment: approximately nine-day PBMC culture with coronavirus spike peptide pools or control peptides (ViraFEST assay). Following expansion of antigen-specific T cells with peptide pools, ViraFEST then sequenced TCRs. These data originate in a study of vaccination and CD4 T cells after COVID-19. Cultured CD4+ T cell DNA was sequenced using the Oncomine TCR Beta short-read assay. TCRdb re-called the PCR reads with MiXCR, one entry per CDR3 protein. The sample gives some 25,000 distinct CDR3 sequences, more than 40% of which show up once; over 5% is in the top ten. The receptor comes from a human donor who had recovered from COVID-19. Sequenced input: CD4+ T cells from blood, cultured in vitro.

CDR3 loop: CASSLERPTDTQYF. CDR3 bases: TGCGCCAGCAGTCTCGAGCGCCCCACAGATACGCAGTATTTT. The rearrangement links TRBV5-1 to TRBJ2-3; D remains ambiguous. V was shortened by 5 bases and J by 2 bases, with 12 bases between the two germline ends. Germline V gives CDR1 SGHRS, CDR2 YFSETQ. This CDR3 has 14 amino acids. Full variable domain (remainder filled in from reference TRBV5-1 and TRBJ2-3): KAGVTQTPRYLIKTRGQQVTLSCSPISGHRSVSWYQQTPGQGLQFLFEYFSETQRNKGNFPGRFSGRQFSNSRSEMNVSTLELGDSALYLCASSLERPTDTQYFGPGTRLTVL.